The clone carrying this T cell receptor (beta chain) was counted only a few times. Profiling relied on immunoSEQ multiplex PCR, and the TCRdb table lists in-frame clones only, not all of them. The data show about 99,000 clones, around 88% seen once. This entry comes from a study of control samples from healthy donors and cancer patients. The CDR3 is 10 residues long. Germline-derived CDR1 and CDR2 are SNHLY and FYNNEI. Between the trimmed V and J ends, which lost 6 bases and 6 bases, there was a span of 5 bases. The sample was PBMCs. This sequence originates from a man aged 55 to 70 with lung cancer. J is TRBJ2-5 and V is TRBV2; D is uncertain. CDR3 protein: CASRLKTQYF. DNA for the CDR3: TGTGCCAGCAGGCTAAAGACCCAGTACTTC.